The rows below give T cell receptor beta chains drawn from one sample of a study of naive and memory T cell subsets. TCRdb re-called the 5' RACE reads with MiXCR, one entry per CDR3 protein. The table lists roughly 26,000 distinct CDR3 sequences, under 30% of them singletons, with over 1.5% in the top ten. The receptors come from a female donor in good health. CDR3s include the opening cysteine and the closing phenylalanine or tryptophan. The D gene is left open where the match is weak. Size is stated for part of the rows, as once, few or many counts, or as a class when the clone is expanded.

j_call,d_call,clone_size,v_call,cdr3_nt,cdr3_aa
TRBJ1-2,TRBD1,.,TRBV4-3,TGCGCCAGCAGCCAAGTATTTGGACAGGACTATGGCTACACCTTC,CASSQVFGQDYGYTF
TRBJ1-2,TRBD1,.,TRBV12-3/TRBV12-4,TGTGCCAGCAGTTTCAGGGGGCTGGGCTACACCTTC,CASSFRGLGYTF
TRBJ2-1,.,many,TRBV29-1,TGCAGCGCCGACACCCCAGGCGATGAGCAGTTCTTC,CSADTPGDEQFF
TRBJ2-7,TRBD1,many,TRBV7-9,TGTGCCAGCAGCACGACAGGGGCCTACGAGCAGTACTTC,CASSTTGAYEQYF
TRBJ1-6,TRBD1,few,TRBV3-1,TGTGCCAGCAGCCAAGAGACAGGGTCACCCCTCCACTTT,CASSQETGSPLHF
TRBJ1-3,.,.,TRBV7-6,TGTGCCAGCAGCTCTACAGAGGCCTTCGGGGGAAACACCATATATTTT,CASSSTEAFGGNTIYF
TRBJ2-3,.,.,TRBV29-1,TGCAGCGTGGGGCCTAGGGATACGCAGTATTTT,CSVGPRDTQYF
TRBJ2-5,.,medium-sized,TRBV6-5,TGTGCCAGCAGTTACTCCGGGGCAACTTCAGAGACCCAGTACTTC,CASSYSGATSETQYF
TRBJ1-1,.,few,TRBV6-5,TGTGCCAGCAGTCGTACAGGAGTCACTGAAGCTTTCTTT,CASSRTGVTEAFF
TRBJ2-7,.,many,TRBV5-1,TGCGCCAGCAGCTCGCCGGCCACCTACGAGCAGTACTTC,CASSSPATYEQYF
TRBJ2-7,.,.,TRBV6-4,TGTGCCACCCCGGCGGCGTCCGAGCAGTACTTC,CATPAASEQYF
TRBJ2-2,.,.,TRBV29-1,TGCAGCGTTGTAGGGGCTGACACCGGGGAGCTGTTTTTT,CSVVGADTGELFF
TRBJ2-7,TRBD2,.,TRBV5-6,TGTGCCAGCAGCTTCGGACTAGCGGGGGCCTACGAGCAGTACTTC,CASSFGLAGAYEQYF
TRBJ1-5,.,.,TRBV29-1,TGCAGCCCCCGCCGGGGTAGCGATCAGCCCCAGCATTTT,CSPRRGSDQPQHF
TRBJ1-3,.,medium-sized,TRBV5-6,TGTGCCAGCAGCTTATCCGGACGGACCTCTGGAAACACCATATATTTT,CASSLSGRTSGNTIYF
TRBJ2-7,.,many,TRBV20-1,TGCAGTGCGTCAGGGGTGCTCTACGAGCAGTACTTC,CSASGVLYEQYF
TRBJ2-5,.,.,TRBV5-1,TGCGCCAGCAGCCGTCGACAGACCTCTGCTCCAGAGACCCAGTACTTC,CASSRRQTSAPETQYF
TRBJ2-1,TRBD1,many,TRBV6-5,TGTGCCAGCAGTTACGGGACAGGGCGATACAATGAGCAGTTCTTC,CASSYGTGRYNEQFF
TRBJ2-7,TRBD2,.,TRBV5-6,TGTGCCAGCAGCAAGCTGGGGACTAGCGGCTACGAGCAGTACTTC,CASSKLGTSGYEQYF
TRBJ1-6,.,many,TRBV28,TGTGCCAGCAGTCTACCCTCGCGGTCACCCCTCCACTTT,CASSLPSRSPLHF
TRBJ2-5,.,.,TRBV7-2,TGTGCCAGCAGCTTAGCGATGGGGGACCAGTACTTC,CASSLAMGDQYF
TRBJ2-3,TRBD1,.,TRBV9,TGTGCCAGCAGCCCGGGACAGGGTACAGATACGCAGTATTTT,CASSPGQGTDTQYF
TRBJ2-7,TRBD1,many,TRBV6-5,TGTGCCAGCAGTTCAGACAGGGCACCTGCCTCCTACGAGCAGTACTTC,CASSSDRAPASYEQYF
TRBJ2-3,.,many,TRBV20-1,TGCAGTGCTAGAGCGACCGAGAGCCTTAGCACAGATACGCAGTATTTT,CSARATESLSTDTQYF
TRBJ2-1,TRBD2,once,TRBV6-1,TGTGCCAGCAGCCCAGCGGGGGGCACCTACAATGAGCAGTTCTTC,CASSPAGGTYNEQFF
TRBJ1-5,.,many,TRBV20-1,TGCAGTGCTAGAGTTGAAAGGGGTCTAGGCAATCAGCCCCAGCATTTT,CSARVERGLGNQPQHF
TRBJ2-7,.,medium-sized,TRBV20-1,TGCAGTGCTAGAGATACGGGGACCTTACGACACGAGCAGTACTTC,CSARDTGTLRHEQYF
TRBJ2-1,.,.,TRBV29-1,TGCAGCGTTGAATCCACAGGGGAGCAGTTCTTC,CSVESTGEQFF
TRBJ2-1,TRBD2,many,TRBV5-1,TGCGCCAGCAGCTCCATTTCTAGCGGGGGAGACAATGAGCAGTTCTTC,CASSSISSGGDNEQFF
TRBJ2-1,.,many,TRBV6-6,TGTGCCAGCAGTTACGGTACTGGGCACAATGAGCAGTTCTTC,CASSYGTGHNEQFF
TRBJ1-1,.,many,TRBV29-1,TGCAGCGTTGATATAAGGGGCCTGAACACTGAAGCTTTCTTT,CSVDIRGLNTEAFF
TRBJ2-7,TRBD2,many,TRBV7-2,TGTGCCAGCAGCTCGGGACTAGCGGCCCTCTACGAGCAGTACTTC,CASSSGLAALYEQYF
TRBJ2-1,.,.,TRBV20-1,TGCAGTGCTAGATCCGGGGGCGGGAGTTATAGTGAGCAGTTCTTC,CSARSGGGSYSEQFF
TRBJ2-7,.,medium-sized,TRBV7-9,TGTGCCAGCAGCCGCCGGGACATGAATTCCTACGAGCAGTACTTC,CASSRRDMNSYEQYF
TRBJ2-1,.,medium-sized,TRBV7-2,TGTGCCAGCAGCTTAGGGCAGAACAATGAGCAGTTCTTC,CASSLGQNNEQFF
TRBJ1-3,.,many,TRBV30,TGTGCCTGGAGCACAAGGACCTCTGGAAACACCATATATTTT,CAWSTRTSGNTIYF
TRBJ2-5,TRBD1,few,TRBV6-6,TGTGCCAGCCGGACGGGACAGTCGTACCAAGAGACCCAGTACTTC,CASRTGQSYQETQYF
TRBJ2-5,.,.,TRBV6-5,TGTGCCTCCGGGCTCCGGGGGGAGACCCAGTACTTC,CASGLRGETQYF
TRBJ1-5,TRBD1,.,TRBV12-3/TRBV12-4,TGTGCCAGCAGTTTAGGCGGGGGACAGGGTACTCAGCCCCAGAATTTT,CASSLGGGQGTQPQNF
TRBJ2-7,TRBD1,many,TRBV29-1,TGCAGCGTCCGCAGGGGGCTCGTCGAGCAGTACTTC,CSVRRGLVEQYF
TRBJ2-3,TRBD1,many,TRBV5-1,TGCGCCAGCAGCTTGACGGACAGGAGCACAGATACGCAGTATTTT,CASSLTDRSTDTQYF